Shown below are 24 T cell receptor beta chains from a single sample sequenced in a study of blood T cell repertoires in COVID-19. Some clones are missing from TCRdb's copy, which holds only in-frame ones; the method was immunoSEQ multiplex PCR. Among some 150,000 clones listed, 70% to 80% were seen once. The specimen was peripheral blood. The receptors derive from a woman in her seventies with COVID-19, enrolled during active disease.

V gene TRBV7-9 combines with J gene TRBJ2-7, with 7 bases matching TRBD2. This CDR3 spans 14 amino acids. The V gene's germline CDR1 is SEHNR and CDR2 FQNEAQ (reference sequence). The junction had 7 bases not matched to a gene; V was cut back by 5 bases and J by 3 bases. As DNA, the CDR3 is TGTGCCAGCAGCCTCGACGGCGGGGGCTACGAGCAGTACTTC. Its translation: CASSLDGGGYEQYF.

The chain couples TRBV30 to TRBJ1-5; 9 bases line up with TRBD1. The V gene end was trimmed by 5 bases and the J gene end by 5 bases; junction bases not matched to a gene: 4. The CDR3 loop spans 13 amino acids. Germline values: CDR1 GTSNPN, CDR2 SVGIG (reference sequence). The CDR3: CAWARQGDQPQHF. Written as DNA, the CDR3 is TGTGCCTGGGCAAGACAGGGGGATCAGCCCCAGCATTTT.

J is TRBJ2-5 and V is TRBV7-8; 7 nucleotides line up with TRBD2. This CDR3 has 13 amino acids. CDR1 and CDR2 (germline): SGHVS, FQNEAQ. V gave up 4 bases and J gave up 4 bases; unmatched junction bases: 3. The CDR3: CASSWEGRETQYF. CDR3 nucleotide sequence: TGTGCCAGCAGCTGGGAGGGAAGAGAGACCCAGTACTTC.

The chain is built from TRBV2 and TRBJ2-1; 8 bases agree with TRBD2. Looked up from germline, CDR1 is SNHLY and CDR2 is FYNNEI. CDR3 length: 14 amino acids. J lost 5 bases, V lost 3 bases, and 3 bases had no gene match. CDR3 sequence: CASSDRGGNNEQFF. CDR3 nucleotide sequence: TGTGCCAGCAGTGACCGGGGGGGAAACAATGAGCAGTTCTTC.

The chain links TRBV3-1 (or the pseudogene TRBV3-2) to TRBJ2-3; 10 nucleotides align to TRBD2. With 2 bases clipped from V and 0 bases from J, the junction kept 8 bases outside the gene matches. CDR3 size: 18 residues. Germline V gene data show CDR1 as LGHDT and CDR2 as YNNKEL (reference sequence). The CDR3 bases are TGTGCCAGCAGCCAAACTAGCGGGGCACTCTCTAGCACAGATACGCAGTATTTT. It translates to CASSQTSGALSSTDTQYF.

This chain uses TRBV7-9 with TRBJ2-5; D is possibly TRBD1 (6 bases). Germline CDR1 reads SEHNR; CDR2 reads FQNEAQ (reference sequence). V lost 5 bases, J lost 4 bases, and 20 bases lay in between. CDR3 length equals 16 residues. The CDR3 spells CASSITALQGGETQYF. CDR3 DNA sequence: TGTGCCAGCAGCATAACTGCTCTACAGGGTGGAGAGACCCAGTACTTC.

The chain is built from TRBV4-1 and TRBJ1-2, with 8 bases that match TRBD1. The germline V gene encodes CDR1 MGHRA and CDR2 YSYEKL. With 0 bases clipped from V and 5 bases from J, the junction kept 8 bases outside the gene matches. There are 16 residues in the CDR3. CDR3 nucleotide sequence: TGCGCCAGCAGCCAAGATTTAACAGGGGGAAGGTATGGCTACACCTTC. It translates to CASSQDLTGGRYGYTF.

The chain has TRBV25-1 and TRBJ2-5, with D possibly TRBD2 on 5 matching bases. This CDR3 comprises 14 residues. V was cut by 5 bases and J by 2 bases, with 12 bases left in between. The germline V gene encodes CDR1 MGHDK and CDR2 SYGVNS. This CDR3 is CASSTLGGQETQYF. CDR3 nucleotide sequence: TGTGCCAGCAGTACACTAGGTGGGCAAGAGACCCAGTACTTC.

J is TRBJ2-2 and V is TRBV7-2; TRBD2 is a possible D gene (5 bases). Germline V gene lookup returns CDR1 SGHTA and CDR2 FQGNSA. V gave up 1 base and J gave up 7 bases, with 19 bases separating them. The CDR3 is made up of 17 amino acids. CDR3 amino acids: CASSLDAASMRVGELFF. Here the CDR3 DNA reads TGTGCCAGCAGCTTAGACGCCGCTTCCATGCGGGTCGGGGAGCTGTTTTTT.

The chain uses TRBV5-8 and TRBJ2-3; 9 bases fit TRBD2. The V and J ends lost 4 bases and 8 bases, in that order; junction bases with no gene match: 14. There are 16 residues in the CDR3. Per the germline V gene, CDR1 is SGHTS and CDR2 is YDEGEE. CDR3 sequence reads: CASSPLTGGGAVTQYF. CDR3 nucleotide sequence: TGTGCCAGCAGCCCCCTTACGGGCGGGGGGGCTGTTACGCAGTATTTT.

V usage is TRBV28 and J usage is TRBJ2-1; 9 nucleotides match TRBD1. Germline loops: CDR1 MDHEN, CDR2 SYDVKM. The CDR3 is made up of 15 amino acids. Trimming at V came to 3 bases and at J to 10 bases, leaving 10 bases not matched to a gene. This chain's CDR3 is CASSLGTGPLAEQFF. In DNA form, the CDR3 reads TGTGCCAGCAGTTTGGGGACAGGGCCACTAGCAGAGCAGTTCTTC.

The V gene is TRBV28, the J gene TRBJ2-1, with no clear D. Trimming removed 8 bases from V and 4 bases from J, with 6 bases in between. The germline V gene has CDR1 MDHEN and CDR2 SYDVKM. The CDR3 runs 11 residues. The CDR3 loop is CASGRYNEQFF. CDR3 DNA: TGTGCCAGCGGCAGGTACAATGAGCAGTTCTTC.

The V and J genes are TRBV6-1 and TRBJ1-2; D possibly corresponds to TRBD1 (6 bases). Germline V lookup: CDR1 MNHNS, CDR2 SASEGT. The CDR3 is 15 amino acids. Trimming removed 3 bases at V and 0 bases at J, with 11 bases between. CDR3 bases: TGTGCCAGCAGTGAGGGGGCAGGACCTAACTATGGCTACACCTTC. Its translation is CASSEGAGPNYGYTF.

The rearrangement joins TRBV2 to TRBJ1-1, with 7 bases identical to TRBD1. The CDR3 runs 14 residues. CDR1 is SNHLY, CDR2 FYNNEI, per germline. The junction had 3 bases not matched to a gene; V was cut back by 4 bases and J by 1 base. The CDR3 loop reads CASSGQGANTEAFF. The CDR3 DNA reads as TGTGCCAGCAGTGGACAGGGAGCGAACACTGAAGCTTTCTTT.

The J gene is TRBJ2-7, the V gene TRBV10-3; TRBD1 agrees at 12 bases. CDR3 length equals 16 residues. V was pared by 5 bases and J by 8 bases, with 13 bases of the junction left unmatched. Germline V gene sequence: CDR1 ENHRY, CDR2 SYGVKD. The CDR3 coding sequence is TGTGCCATCAGTCCCGGGACAGGGGGCGAGGGTTTGAAGCAGTACTTC. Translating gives CAISPGTGGEGLKQYF.

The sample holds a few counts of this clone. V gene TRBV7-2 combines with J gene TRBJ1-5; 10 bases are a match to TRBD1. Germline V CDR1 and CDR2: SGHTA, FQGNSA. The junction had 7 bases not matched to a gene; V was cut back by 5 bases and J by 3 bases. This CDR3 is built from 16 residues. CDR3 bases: TGTGCCAGCAGCCTCTGGACAGGGGGTACCAATCAGCCCCAGCATTTT. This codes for CASSLWTGGTNQPQHF.

CDR3 amino acids: CASSPLAWTVNTEAFF. The CDR3 DNA is TGTGCCAGCAGCCCCCTCGCTTGGACAGTGAACACTGAAGCTTTCTTT. The rearrangement uses TRBV5-5 and TRBJ1-1; weak D call: TRBD1 (6 bases). Germline V gives CDR1 SGHKS, CDR2 YYEKEE (reference sequence). Between the trimmed V and J ends, which lost 4 bases and 0 bases, there was a span of 16 bases. This CDR3 is built from 16 residues. Filled out from reference TRBV5-5 and TRBJ1-1, the complete variable domain reads DAGVTQSPTHLIKTRGQQVTLRCSPISGHKSVSWYQQVLGQGPQFIFQYYEKEERGRGNFPDRFSARQFPNYSSELNVNALLLGDSALYLCASSPLAWTVNTEAFFGQGTRLTVV.

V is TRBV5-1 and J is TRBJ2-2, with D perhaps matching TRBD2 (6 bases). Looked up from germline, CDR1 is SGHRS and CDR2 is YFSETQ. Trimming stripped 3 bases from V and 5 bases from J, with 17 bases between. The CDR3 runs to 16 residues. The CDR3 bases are TGCGCCAGCAGCTCTACCGGGACTCCCGCAACCGGGGAGCTGTTTTTT. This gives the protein CASSSTGTPATGELFF.

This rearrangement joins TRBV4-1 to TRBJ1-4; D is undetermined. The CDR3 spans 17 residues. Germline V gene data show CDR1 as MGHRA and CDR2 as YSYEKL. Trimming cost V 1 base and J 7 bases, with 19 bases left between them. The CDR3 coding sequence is TGCGCCAGCAGCCAAGCCTCGTGGGGAGGTCTCGGTGAAAAACTGTTTTTT. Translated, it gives CASSQASWGGLGEKLFF.

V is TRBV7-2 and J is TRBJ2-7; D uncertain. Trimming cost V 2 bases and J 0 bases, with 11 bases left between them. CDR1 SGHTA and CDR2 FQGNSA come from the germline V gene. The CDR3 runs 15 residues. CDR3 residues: CASSLQSHSSYEQYF. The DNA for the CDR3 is TGTGCCAGCAGCTTACAGTCGCACAGCTCCTACGAGCAGTACTTC.

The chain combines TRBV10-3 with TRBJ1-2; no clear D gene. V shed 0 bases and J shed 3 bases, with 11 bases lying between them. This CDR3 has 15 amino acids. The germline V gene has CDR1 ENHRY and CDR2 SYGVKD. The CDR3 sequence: CAISESMRGYYGYTF. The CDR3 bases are TGTGCCATCAGTGAGTCGATGCGGGGTTACTATGGCTACACCTTC.

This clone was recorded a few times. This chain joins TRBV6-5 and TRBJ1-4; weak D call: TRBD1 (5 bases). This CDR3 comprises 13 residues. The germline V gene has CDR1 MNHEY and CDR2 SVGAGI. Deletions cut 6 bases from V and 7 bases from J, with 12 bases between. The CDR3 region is CASRGQGGEKLFF. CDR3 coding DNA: TGTGCCAGCAGAGGGCAGGGTGGTGAAAAACTGTTTTTT.

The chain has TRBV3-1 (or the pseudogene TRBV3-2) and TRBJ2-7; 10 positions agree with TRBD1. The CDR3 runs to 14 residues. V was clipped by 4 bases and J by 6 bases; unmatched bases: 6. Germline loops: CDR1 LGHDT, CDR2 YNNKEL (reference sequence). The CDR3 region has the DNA TGTGCCAGCAGCCGACAGGGGGCCACGGTCGAGCAGTACTTC. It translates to CASSRQGATVEQYF.

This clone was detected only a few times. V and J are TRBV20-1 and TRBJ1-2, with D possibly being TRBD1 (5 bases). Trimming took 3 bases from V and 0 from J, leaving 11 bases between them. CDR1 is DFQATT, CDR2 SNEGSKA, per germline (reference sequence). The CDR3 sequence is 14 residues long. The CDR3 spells CSASGAGTNYGYTF. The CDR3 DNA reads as TGCAGTGCTAGTGGGGCCGGCACTAACTATGGCTACACCTTC.